This entry concerns a single T cell receptor (beta chain). The antigen remains undetermined. The data derive from a study of T cell repertoires in ileal Crohn's disease. Study at large: About half received postoperative treatment, some 10 with thiopurines and some 19 anti-TNF. Overall study findings and caveats: Sorted CD8 T cells held more high-frequency clones than CD4. Clonality above 26.8% at surgery always came with endoscopic recurrence.

Assay: immunoSEQ multiplex PCR; the TCRdb copy retains only in-frame clones and omits some. This table holds some 15,000 clones, under 80% found once. The germline gives CDR1 MGHRA, CDR2 YSYEKL. Trimming removed 0 bases from V and 4 bases from J, with 21 bases in between. The CDR3 totals 18 residues. The material sequenced was ileal tissue. The sequence was obtained from an adult with Crohn's disease. The chain uses TRBV4-1 and TRBJ1-2, with a tentative D call TRBD1 (5 bases). The CDR3 DNA follows: TGCGCCAGCAGCCAAGATGGTGCCGGCGGGGCCGTTCTCTATGGCTACACCTTC. Its translation is CASSQDGAGGAVLYGYTF.